One sample yielded the 3 T cell receptor beta chains listed below, sequenced in a study of OX40 agonist ivuxolimab in advanced cancers. Repertoires were generated with immunoSEQ multiplex PCR, while TCRdb's copy carries only in-frame clones and drops some. The sample yields approximately 72,000 clones, approximately 80% seen once. The specimen was CD4+ or CD8+ T cells sorted from blood, collected in a trial of the OX40 agonist ivuxolimab. The receptors originated from an adult with an advanced solid tumor such as melanoma, head and neck, liver or kidney cancer.

The genes are TRBV28 and TRBJ2-5; no clear D. Looked up from germline, CDR1 is MDHEN and CDR2 is SYDVKM. Trimming left V 7 bases short and J 1 base short, with 10 bases between. This CDR3 has 13 amino acids. CDR3 protein: CASIKTPQETQYF. The CDR3, as DNA: TGTGCCAGCATCAAGACACCCCAAGAGACCCAGTACTTC.

The chain recombines TRBV2 with TRBJ1-2, with unresolved D. Germline loops: CDR1 SNHLY, CDR2 FYNNEI. V was shortened by 5 bases and J by 5 bases, with 12 bases between the two germline ends. This CDR3 region has 13 residues. CDR3 loop: CASSFSGNYGYTF. Here the CDR3 DNA reads TGTGCCAGCAGTTTTTCGGGAAATTATGGCTACACCTTC.

This rearrangement joins TRBV7-2 to TRBJ1-3; unclear D gene. Trimming took 4 bases from V and 0 from J, leaving 10 bases between them. This CDR3 is built from 15 residues. Germline CDR1 reads SGHTA; CDR2 reads FQGNSA. CDR3 sequence reads: CASSSQGSSGNTIYF. The CDR3 DNA is TGTGCCAGCAGCTCCCAAGGAAGCTCTGGAAACACCATATATTTT. The entire variable domain, with the rest obtained from reference TRBV7-2 and TRBJ1-3, is as follows: GAGVSQSPSNKVTEKGKDVELRCDPISGHTALYWYRQSLGQGLEFLIYFQGNSAPDKSGLPSDRFSAERTGGSVSTLTIQRTQQEDSAVYLCASSSQGSSGNTIYFGEGSWLTVV.